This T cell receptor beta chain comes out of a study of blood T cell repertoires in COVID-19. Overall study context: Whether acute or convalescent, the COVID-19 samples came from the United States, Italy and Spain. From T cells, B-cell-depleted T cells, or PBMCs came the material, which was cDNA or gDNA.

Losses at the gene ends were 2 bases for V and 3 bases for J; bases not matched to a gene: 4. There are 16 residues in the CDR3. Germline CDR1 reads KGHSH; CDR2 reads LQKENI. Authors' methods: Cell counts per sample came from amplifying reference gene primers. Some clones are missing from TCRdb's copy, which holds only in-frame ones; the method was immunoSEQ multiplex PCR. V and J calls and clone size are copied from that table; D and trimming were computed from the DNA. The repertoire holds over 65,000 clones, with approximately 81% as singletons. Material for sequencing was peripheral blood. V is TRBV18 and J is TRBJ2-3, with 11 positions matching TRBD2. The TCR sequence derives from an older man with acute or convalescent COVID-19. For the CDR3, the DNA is TGTGCCAGCTCACCAAAGATAGCGGGAGGGACAGATACGCAGTATTTT. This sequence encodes CASSPKIAGGTDTQYF.